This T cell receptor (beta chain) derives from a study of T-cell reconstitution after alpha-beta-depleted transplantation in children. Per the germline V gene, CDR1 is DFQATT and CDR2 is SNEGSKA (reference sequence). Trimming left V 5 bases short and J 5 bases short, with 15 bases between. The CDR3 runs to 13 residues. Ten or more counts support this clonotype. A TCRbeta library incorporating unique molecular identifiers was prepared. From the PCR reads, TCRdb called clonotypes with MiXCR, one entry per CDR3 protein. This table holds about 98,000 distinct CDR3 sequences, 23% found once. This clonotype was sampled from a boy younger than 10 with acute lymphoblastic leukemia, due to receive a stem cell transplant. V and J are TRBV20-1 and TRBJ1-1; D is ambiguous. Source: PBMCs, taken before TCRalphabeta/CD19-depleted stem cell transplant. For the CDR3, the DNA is TGCAGTGCTTACGTGACGGGTAAGACTGAAGCTTTCTTT. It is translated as CSAYVTGKTEAFF.